Presented here are 21 T cell receptor beta chains from one specimen sequenced in a study of shared clonotypes between healthy human individuals. Assay used: immunoSEQ multiplex PCR; TCRdb lists only in-frame clones, some missing. The table shows roughly 2 million clones, with around 96% occurring only once. CD8 cells classed as naive were CD45RO-negative and positively selected for CCR7, excluding terminally differentiated effector memory CD45RA+ cells. The sample comprised naive CD8+ T cells sorted from blood. Receptors originate from a young man in good health.

The V gene is TRBV7-9, the J gene TRBJ2-1; 11 bases map to TRBD2. CDR1 is SEHNR, CDR2 FQNEAQ, per germline (reference sequence). Losses at the gene ends were 1 base for V and 5 bases for J; bases not matched to a gene: 4. The CDR3 loop spans 16 amino acids. CDR3 residues: CASSLGLAGGHNEQFF. The CDR3 DNA reads as TGTGCCAGCAGCTTAGGTCTAGCGGGGGGCCACAATGAGCAGTTCTTC.

Here the CDR3 DNA reads TGTGCCAGCAGTTTATCGGTCCCGAGAGGAAACACTGAAGCTTTCTTT. Its translation is CASSLSVPRGNTEAFF. This rearrangement joins TRBV27 to TRBJ1-1; D gene unclear. This CDR3 spans 16 amino acids. From germline, CDR1 is MNHEY and CDR2 SMNVEV (reference sequence). V lost 0 bases and J lost 2, with 13 bases in between.

The rearrangement links TRBV4-1 to TRBJ2-5; 7 bases align to TRBD1. CDR3 size: 16 residues. CDR1 is MGHRA, CDR2 YSYEKL, per germline. Unmatched junction bases numbered 7, after V lost 2 bases and J lost 1 base. CDR3 DNA: TGCGCCAGCAGCCAAAGACAGGGTAGTTTCCAAGAGACCCAGTACTTC. Translated, it gives CASSQRQGSFQETQYF.

This clone was seen only once. The chain links TRBV9 to TRBJ2-7; 7 bases map to TRBD2. The CDR3 has 14 residues. Germline trimming cut 6 bases from V and 6 bases from J; bases unmatched to any gene: 12. Per germline, CDR1 SGDLS and CDR2 YYNGEE. This CDR3 is CASNGRGGESEQYF. CDR3 nucleotide sequence: TGTGCCAGCAACGGAAGGGGAGGGGAGAGCGAGCAGTACTTC.

On this clone itself: This same CDR3 is encoded by further DNA sequences in the sample. The chain has TRBV27 and TRBJ2-7; TRBD1 agrees at 8 bases. Germline V gene lookup returns CDR1 MNHEY and CDR2 SMNVEV (reference sequence). Trimming cost V 3 bases and J 4 bases; bases outside gene matches: 2. This CDR3 comprises 13 residues. CDR3 DNA: TGTGCCAGCAGTTTCGGACAGGGATACGAGCAGTACTTC. Encoded protein: CASSFGQGYEQYF.

This clone was observed once. V gene TRBV9 combines with J gene TRBJ2-7; D may correspond to TRBD1 or TRBD2 (5 bases each). Germline CDR1 and CDR2: SGDLS and YYNGEE. V was cut by 4 bases and J by 2 bases, with 22 bases left in between. This CDR3 region has 17 residues. CDR3: CASSPTRDGVPPYEQYF. The CDR3 DNA is TGTGCCAGCAGCCCCACAAGGGACGGAGTCCCGCCCTACGAGCAGTACTTC.

The chain has TRBV6-5 and TRBJ2-7; D unclear. V was pared by 10 bases and J by 3 bases, with 16 bases between. CDR3 size: 13 residues. Germline CDR1 reads MNHEY; CDR2 reads SVGAGI. The CDR3 reads CATTSLLLYEQYF. In DNA, the CDR3 is TGTGCCACCACATCCTTACTTCTCTACGAGCAGTACTTC.

V usage is TRBV7-9 and J usage is TRBJ2-2, with D hard to call. V lost 1 base, J lost 1 base, and 7 bases lay in between. CDR1 and CDR2 (germline): SEHNR, FQNEAQ (reference sequence). The CDR3 sequence is 15 residues long. The CDR3 loop reads CASSLVDLNTGELFF. CDR3 DNA sequence: TGTGCCAGCAGCTTAGTCGACCTGAACACCGGGGAGCTGTTTTTT.

V is TRBV13 and J is TRBJ2-7, with TRBD1 identical over 10 bases. CDR1 is PRHDT, CDR2 FYEKMQ, per germline (reference sequence). The junction had 5 bases not matched to a gene; V was cut back by 4 bases and J by 5 bases. The CDR3 extends over 14 amino acids. The CDR3 is CASSYRDRGDEQYF. CDR3 nucleotide sequence: TGTGCCAGCAGCTACCGGGACAGGGGTGACGAGCAGTACTTC.

V and J are TRBV28 and TRBJ1-2; D is undetermined. The CDR3 is 14 amino acids. Deletions cut 3 bases from V and 4 bases from J, with 12 bases between. The germline gives CDR1 MDHEN, CDR2 SYDVKM. The CDR3 loop reads CASSFGGFGYGYTF. The CDR3 DNA follows: TGTGCCAGCAGTTTCGGAGGATTCGGCTATGGCTACACCTTC.

The rearrangement joins TRBV6-5 to TRBJ2-7; TRBD1 matches at 7 bases. With V trimmed by 2 bases and J by 5 bases, 3 bases remained unmatched. The length of the CDR3 is 13 residues. CDR1 is MNHEY, CDR2 SVGAGI, per germline. The CDR3 DNA reads TGTGCCAGCAGTTACACGACAGGGAACGAGCAGTACTTC. This translates into CASSYTTGNEQYF.

This chain connects TRBV6-1 to TRBJ2-7; 13 bases fit TRBD2. This CDR3 is 17 amino acids long. Germline V gene data show CDR1 as MNHNS and CDR2 as SASEGT. Trimming took 4 bases from V and 3 from J; bases not matched to a gene: 9. The CDR3, as DNA: TGTGCCAGCAGTGGTTACACCGGGACTAGCGGGATCTACGAGCAGTACTTC. It translates to CASSGYTGTSGIYEQYF.

The genes are TRBV11-2 and TRBJ2-2, with 8 bases identical to TRBD1. The CDR3 is made up of 15 amino acids. The V and J ends lost 1 base and 3 bases, in that order; junction bases with no gene match: 1. Germline assignment: CDR1 SGHAT and CDR2 FQNNGV. For the CDR3, the DNA is TGTGCCAGCAGCTTAGGGACAGGGTACACCGGGGAGCTGTTTTTT. It yields the protein CASSLGTGYTGELFF.

The gene calls are TRBV10-2 and TRBJ1-1; D gene unclear. CDR1 is WSHSY and CDR2 is SAAADI in the germline V gene. The germline V and J ends were trimmed by 0 bases and 8 bases, with 7 bases remaining between them. The CDR3 totals 12 residues. Written as DNA, the CDR3 is TGCGCCAGCAGTGAGTCAGGCTACGAAGCTTTCTTT. This translates into CASSESGYEAFF.

The chain has TRBV2 and TRBJ2-2, with D possibly being TRBD1 or TRBD2 (5 bases each). CDR3 length equals 17 residues. Trimming took 6 bases from V and 4 from J, leaving 21 bases between them. The germline gives CDR1 SNHLY, CDR2 FYNNEI. Written as DNA, the CDR3 is TGTGCCAGCAGCAATCCGGACGGTGGGGCGGGCACCGGGGAGCTGTTTTTT. Its translation is CASSNPDGGAGTGELFF. The entire variable domain, with the rest obtained from reference TRBV2 and TRBJ2-2, is as follows: EPEVTQTPSHQVTQMGQEVILRCVPISNHLYFYWYRQILGQKVEFLVSFYNNEISEKSEIFDDQFSVERPDGSNFTLKIRSTKLEDSAMYFCASSNPDGGAGTGELFFGEGSRLTVL.

This rearrangement joins TRBV5-3 to TRBJ2-5, with 8 bases lining up with TRBD1. TRBV5-3 is assigned to the ORF class and has an uncertain function. Losses at the gene ends were 3 bases for V and 4 bases for J; bases not matched to a gene: 11. The CDR3 loop spans 16 amino acids. The CDR3 DNA sequence: TGTGCCAGAAGCTGGGTCCAGGGGGCGAATCGAGAGACCCAGTACTTC. It specifies CARSWVQGANRETQYF.

The chain links TRBV7-8 to TRBJ1-1; no clear D gene. CDR1 is SGHVS and CDR2 is FQNEAQ in the germline V gene. Trimming removed 2 bases from V and 3 bases from J, with 4 bases in between. The CDR3 is 12 amino acids. CDR3 in DNA: TGTGCCAGCAGCTTACCTGACACTGAAGCTTTCTTT. It translates to CASSLPDTEAFF.

The chain uses TRBV27 and TRBJ2-3; D remains ambiguous. The CDR3 has 13 residues. Germline CDR1 is MNHEY and CDR2 is SMNVEV (reference sequence). Trimming cost V 1 base and J 5 bases, with 7 bases left between them. CDR3 amino acids: CASSLYRGDTQYF. In DNA form, the CDR3 reads TGTGCCAGCAGTTTATATCGTGGAGATACGCAGTATTTT.

The V gene is TRBV6-6, the J gene TRBJ2-1, with D possibly TRBD1 on 5 matching bases. Trimming removed 7 bases at V and 7 bases at J, with 14 bases between. The CDR3 has 13 residues. Germline values: CDR1 MNHNY, CDR2 SVGAGI (reference sequence). The CDR3 is CASNQGLQNEQFF. The CDR3, as DNA: TGTGCCAGCAACCAGGGTCTTCAGAATGAGCAGTTCTTC.

The chain recombines TRBV4-3 with TRBJ1-4, with 7 bases lining up with TRBD1. The CDR3 is 15 amino acids. The germline CDR1 and CDR2 sequences are LGHNA and YSLEER. V gave up 4 bases and J gave up 7 bases; unmatched junction bases: 9. CDR3 sequence: CASSLTGHGGEKLFF. In nucleotides, the CDR3 is TGCGCCAGCAGCCTGACAGGGCACGGTGGTGAAAAACTGTTTTTT.

The rearrangement links TRBV7-9 to TRBJ1-2, with 9 bases that match TRBD1. V was pared by 6 bases and J by 7 bases, with 9 bases of the junction left unmatched. CDR1 is SEHNR and CDR2 is FQNEAQ in the germline V gene (reference sequence). This CDR3 has 14 residues. The CDR3 loop reads CASREAGQGFGYTF. The CDR3 DNA reads TGTGCCAGCAGAGAAGCGGGACAGGGCTTTGGCTACACCTTC. The whole variable domain, filled in from reference TRBV7-9 and TRBJ1-2, reads DTGVSQNPRHKITKRGQNVTFRCDPISEHNRLYWYRQTLGQGPEFLTYFQNEAQLEKSRLLSDRFSAERPKGSFSTLEIQRTEQGDSAMYLCASREAGQGFGYTFGSGTRLTVV.